The 29 T cell receptor beta chains below were found in one sample sequenced in a study of esophageal squamous cell carcinoma under preoperative chemotherapy. Time point specified: after preoperative PTX-NDP chemotherapy. TCRdb called the PCR reads again in MiXCR, with one record for every CDR3 protein. In the table there are around 34,000 distinct CDR3 sequences, approximately 51% of which are singletons. Sampling was performed from a patient given preoperative chemotherapy. The receptor set was obtained from a human donor with esophageal squamous cell carcinoma. The donor label of this sample is uncertain.

In regard to this clonotype: One end of the junction fails to match germline, which may point to a read error. The chain recombines TRBV7-2 with TRBJ2-3, with 7 bases lining up with TRBD2. The length of the CDR3 is 15 residues. Germline-derived CDR1 and CDR2 are SGHTA and FQGNSA. The CDR3 loop reads CARGLGAGVQDTQYF. The CDR3 DNA is TGTGCCAGGGGCTTAGGGGCGGGGGTTCAGGATACGCAGTATTTC.

Comment on this clonotype: A read error may produce the germline difference seen at one junction end. This rearrangement joins TRBV7-2 to TRBJ2-1; 10 bases agree with TRBD1. This CDR3 comprises 15 residues. Germline-derived CDR1 and CDR2 are SGHTA and FQGNSA. CDR3 amino acids: CASSLNKDRGGFWVF. The DNA for the CDR3 is TGTGCCAGCAGCTTAAATAAGGACAGGGGGGGATTTTGGGTGTTC.

This clonotype was detected many times. The chain has TRBV5-1 and TRBJ2-1; D not resolved. The J call is doubtful: the DNA matches TRBJ2-7 better. CDR1 and CDR2 (germline): SGHRS, YFSETQ. The CDR3 sequence is 13 residues long. The CDR3 here is CASSSLRSPEQYF. The CDR3 DNA is TGCGCCAGCAGCTCCCTCAGGAGTCCTGAGCAGTACTTC.

Concerning this clonotype itself: Compared with germline, one end of the junction differs, possibly owing to a read error. The rearrangement joins TRBV7-6 to TRBJ2-5, with a weak D call TRBD2 (5 bases). Germline V gene sequence: CDR1 SGHVS, CDR2 FNYEAQ. The CDR3 sequence is 16 residues long. This chain's CDR3 is CASGLDGSTGQETQYF. In nucleotides, the CDR3 is TGTGCCAGCGGCTTAGACGGAAGTACGGGGCAAGAGACCCAGTACTTC.

This clonotype was picked up many times. V and J are TRBV7-2 and TRBJ2-2; D might be TRBD1 (6 bases). The CDR3 has 13 residues. V was cut by 1 base and J by 6 bases, with 6 bases left in between. CDR1 is SGHTA and CDR2 is FQGNSA in the germline V gene. The CDR3 here is CASSLGTAGELFF. For the CDR3, the DNA is TGTGCCAGCAGCTTAGGGACAGCCGGGGAGCTGTTTTTT.

As concerns this clonotype: One junction end does not reproduce the germline sequence, and a read error may be involved. J is TRBJ2-4 and V is TRBV4-3, with TRBD2 identical over 7 bases. Germline CDR1 and CDR2: LGHNA and YSLEER. The CDR3 runs to 16 residues. The CDR3 coding sequence is TGCGCCAGCCGCCAAGCGGGGCGTGGGACCACTAATACGCAGTATTTC. Protein product: CASRQAGRGTTNTQYF.

The sample holds many counts of this clonotype. The chain links TRBV12-3 or TRBV12-4 to TRBJ2-3; 9 positions match TRBD2. J was trimmed by 1 base and V by 1 base; bases with no gene match: 3. The CDR3 has 16 amino acids. This CDR3 is CASSLERLAGTDTQYF. As DNA, the CDR3 is TGTGCCAGCAGTTTAGAGAGACTAGCGGGCACAGATACGCAGTATTTT.

This chain connects TRBV6-5 to TRBJ2-5; 12 nucleotides agree with TRBD2. The J call may not be correct, given that the DNA end is closer to TRBJ2-7. The CDR3 covers 16 residues. Per the germline V gene, CDR1 is MNHEY and CDR2 is SVGAGI. DNA of the CDR3: TGTGCCAGCAGTTACCCCCCACTAGCGGGAGGCTACGAGCAGTACTTC. Protein sequence: CASSYPPLAGGYEQYF.

For this clonotype: The junction departs from germline at one end; a sequencing error may be responsible. This chain connects TRBV4-1 to TRBJ2-3; unclear D gene. The J call is in doubt because the DNA end fits TRBJ2-4 better. Per germline, CDR1 MGHRA and CDR2 YSYEKL. This CDR3 has 16 residues. The CDR3 spells CASRQSGLGATNTQYF. The CDR3 coding sequence is TGCGCCAGCCGCCAATCTGGGCTTGGAGCCACAAATACTCAGTACTTC.

A word on this clonotype: The junction shows a germline mismatch at one end, possibly a read error. The chain links TRBV7-9 to TRBJ2-5; no clear D gene. Looked up from germline, CDR1 is SEHNR and CDR2 is FQNEAQ (reference sequence). This CDR3 has 12 residues. CDR3 in DNA: TGTGCCAGCAGCTCTGAGGCGGAGACCCTGTCTTTC. This sequence encodes CASSSEAETLSF.

The chain links TRBV7-2 to TRBJ2-3, with a tentative D call TRBD2 (7 bases). This CDR3 has 15 amino acids. Trimming took off 9 bases at V and 5 bases at J, with 21 bases between the two ends. In germline, CDR1 is SGHTA, CDR2 FQGNSA. The chain's CDR3 is CARGLGGGDQDTQYF. For the CDR3, the DNA is TGTGCCAGGGGCCTAGGGGGGGGAGACCAAGATACGCAGTATTTT.

The rearrangement links TRBV27 to TRBJ2-3, with a tentative D call TRBD1 (6 bases). Germline V gene sequence: CDR1 MNHEY, CDR2 SMNVEV (reference sequence). There are 16 residues in the CDR3. V was trimmed by 5 bases and J by 11 bases, leaving 26 bases between them. The CDR3 coding sequence is TGTGCCAGCAGTCCAATGGGGGCGTTTACCAAAAATATGCAGTATTTT. It encodes CASSPMGAFTKNMQYF.

The rearrangement joins TRBV25-1 to TRBJ2-4; 9 bases map to TRBD1. Trimming cost V 4 bases and J 3 bases; bases outside gene matches: 7. The CDR3 spans 16 residues. The germline gives CDR1 MGHDK, CDR2 SYGVNS. Here the CDR3 reads CASSVWDRVGKNIQYF. The CDR3 DNA follows: TGTGCCAGCAGTGTCTGGGACAGGGTTGGCAAAAACATTCAGTACTTC.

This CDR3 reads CASRPGSGSSYEQYF. Here the CDR3 DNA reads TGTGCCAGCAGACCTGGGAGCGGGAGTTCCTACGAGCAGTACTTC. The V call is TRBV12-3 or TRBV12-4, the J call TRBJ2-5, with 8 positions matching TRBD2. The end of the DNA is better explained by TRBJ2-7, so the J call may be wrong. This CDR3 spans 15 amino acids.

The rearrangement uses TRBV7-2 and TRBJ2-2; TRBD1 is a possible D gene (6 bases). The J call may be faulty, since TRBJ2-3 better matches the DNA end. The CDR3 extends over 17 amino acids. CDR1 and CDR2 (germline): SGHTA, FQGNSA. The CDR3: CASSLGAGTVNSEAQYF. CDR3 nucleotide sequence: TGTGCCAGCAGCTTGGGGGCCGGGACCGTAAACTCCGAGGCGCAGTATTTT.

The rearrangement links TRBV25-1 to TRBJ2-5; D may be TRBD1 or TRBD2 (5 bases each). The CDR3 is made up of 13 amino acids. Germline lookup yields CDR1 MGHDK and CDR2 SYGVNS. V lost 2 bases, J lost 3 bases, and 7 bases lay in between. The DNA for the CDR3 is TGTGCCAGCAGTGAAGGGGGAAAAGAGACCCAGTACTTC. Translated, it gives CASSEGGKETQYF.

In the case of this clonotype: One junction end disagrees with the germline gene, perhaps due to a read error. V is TRBV7-3 and J is TRBJ2-3; D gene uncertain. Germline V lookup: CDR1 SGHTA, CDR2 FQGTGA. This CDR3 is built from 15 residues. In DNA form, the CDR3 reads TGTGCCAGCAGCCAAGGGCCGCGCGCCACAGATACGCAGTATTTC. It encodes CASSQGPRATDTQYF.

The sample holds many counts of this clonotype. The rearrangement joins TRBV7-2 to TRBJ1-5, with a possible D match to TRBD1 (5 bases). Germline CDR1 reads SGHTA; CDR2 reads FQGNSA. The length of the CDR3 is 18 residues. V was clipped by 4 bases and J by 0 bases, with 19 bases between them. The CDR3 reads CASSYGGIEDSSNQPQHF. The CDR3 DNA is TGTGCCAGCAGCTATGGGGGGATAGAAGACAGTAGCAATCAGCCCCAGCATTTT.

To note about this clonotype: The junction departs from germline at one end; a sequencing error may be responsible. The chain links TRBV7-6 to TRBJ2-3; D tentatively fits TRBD1 or TRBD2 (5 bases each). The CDR3 extends over 14 amino acids. Germline V gives CDR1 SGHVS, CDR2 FNYEAQ. The CDR3 reads CAGSWGGFPDTQYF. The CDR3 bases are TGTGCGGGGAGCTGGGGCGGGTTCCCAGATACCCAGTACTTT.

The sample holds one count of this clonotype. The rearrangement links TRBV7-2 to TRBJ2-4; TRBD2 matches 11 bases. The CDR3 runs 15 residues. Germline assignment: CDR1 SGHTA and CDR2 FQGNSA. Trimming took 3 bases from V and 13 from J; bases not matched to a gene: 11. CDR3 residues: CASSLGTSGYNEQYF. The CDR3 DNA follows: TGTGCCAGCAGCTTGGGGACTAGCGGCTACAATGAGCAGTACTTC.

This clonotype occurred many times. This sequence joins TRBV7-3 and TRBJ2-1; 10 bases are shared with TRBD2. Trimming cost V 4 bases and J 4 bases; bases outside gene matches: 13. Germline loops: CDR1 SGHTA, CDR2 FQGTGA. This CDR3 comprises 18 residues. The CDR3 is CASSSLAGDSGGYNEQFF. Here the CDR3 DNA reads TGTGCCAGCAGCTCGCTAGCGGGAGACTCGGGCGGTTACAATGAGCAGTTCTTC.

CDR3 sequence (DNA): TGTGCCAGCAGCACAAGGGCCGGCGGGGAGCAGTACTTC. Protein product: CASSTRAGGEQYF. The V call is TRBV12-3 or TRBV12-4, the J call TRBJ2-7, with a weak D call TRBD2 (5 bases). V was trimmed by 6 bases and J by 7 bases, leaving 16 bases between them. There are 13 residues in the CDR3.

This clonotype was observed a single time. The junction shows a germline mismatch at one end, possibly a read error. This rearrangement joins TRBV7-6 to TRBJ2-4, with TRBD2 identical over 8 bases. This CDR3 contains 16 residues. The V gene's germline CDR1 is SGHVS and CDR2 FNYEAQ. The DNA of the CDR3 is TGTGCGAGCAGCTTAGCGGGAAGGTGGGCCAAAGACATGCAGTATTTC. Its protein is CASSLAGRWAKDMQYF.

With respect to this clonotype: A junction end diverges from the germline sequence, so it may reflect a read error. The chain employs TRBV7-8 and TRBJ2-3; 7 bases line up with TRBD2. Germline V gene data show CDR1 as SGHVS and CDR2 as FQNEAQ. This CDR3 has 16 residues. CDR3 sequence (DNA): TGTGCCAGCAGCAACCTAGCGGTGTGGCCCGAAGATATGCAGTATTTC. Residues: CASSNLAVWPEDMQYF.

This chain uses TRBV6-1 with TRBJ2-2; unclear D gene. From germline, CDR1 is MNHNS and CDR2 SASEGT. The CDR3 length is 14 residues. V lost 8 bases and J lost 4, with 14 bases in between. CDR3 sequence reads: CASLGRPSTGELFF. The CDR3 DNA follows: TGTGCCAGCTTGGGCAGGCCGAGCACCGGGGAGCTGTTTTTT.

This clonotype was counted many times. V is TRBV5-8 and J is TRBJ2-1, with 12 bases lining up with TRBD2. Germline loops: CDR1 SGHTS, CDR2 YDEGEE. The junction had 8 bases not matched to a gene; V was cut back by 6 bases and J by 7 bases. The CDR3 totals 15 residues. CDR3 residues: CASTLLAGGLNEQFF. CDR3 nucleotides: TGTGCCAGCACCCTCCTAGCGGGGGGGCTTAATGAGCAGTTCTTC.

This chain joins TRBV7-6 and TRBJ2-3; D is uncertain. TRBJ2-7 explains the end of the DNA better; the J call may be wrong. The CDR3 spans 14 residues. Germline V gene data show CDR1 as SGHVS and CDR2 as FNYEAQ. The CDR3 spells CAGTWVWATDTQYF. The CDR3 DNA is TGTGCCGGCACGTGGGTGTGGGCCACAGACACGCAGTACTTC.

This clonotype has just one count. The chain is built from TRBV7-3 and TRBJ2-5; 8 nucleotides align to TRBD2. With V trimmed by 5 bases and J by 11 bases, 22 bases remained unmatched. CDR3 length equals 17 residues. Germline V gives CDR1 SGHTA, CDR2 FQGTGA. The CDR3 bases are TGTGCCAGCAGCGCGGGGCTCGGGCGGGGGGATGGAGATACGCAGTACTTC. Translation gives CASSAGLGRGDGDTQYF.

This clonotype was counted ten times or more. The J gene is TRBJ2-7, the V gene TRBV7-6, with D possibly matching TRBD1 (7 bases). The CDR3 spans 14 residues. V dropped 1 base and J dropped 4 bases, with 11 bases sitting between them. The germline V gene has CDR1 SGHVS and CDR2 FNYEAQ. The CDR3 protein is CASSLGQGGYEQYF. CDR3 bases: TGTGCCAGCAGCTTAGGACAGGGAGGATACGAGCAGTACTTC. The variable domain in full, with the rest retrieved from reference TRBV7-6 and TRBJ2-7, is GAGVSQSPRYKVTKRGQDVALRCDPISGHVSLYWYRQALGQGPEFLTYFNYEAQQDKSGLPNDRFSAERPEGSISTLTIQRTEQRDSAMYRCASSLGQGGYEQYFGPGTRLTVT.